These T cell receptor beta chains were read from a single sample in a study of OX40 agonist ivuxolimab in advanced cancers. The assay was immunoSEQ multiplex PCR, and TCRdb's table has in-frame clones only and misses some. The sample holds tens of thousands of clones, approximately 83% seen once. Sample: CD4+ or CD8+ T cells sorted from blood, taken in a trial of the OX40 agonist ivuxolimab. These receptors all stem from an adult with an advanced solid tumor such as melanoma, head and neck, liver or kidney cancer. The CDR3 runs from the conserved cysteine through the conserved F or W. The order of the fields is clone size, V gene, J gene, D gene, CDR3 protein, CDR3 DNA. A D gene is named only where the DNA matches it firmly. Size values are once, few and many counts, or a class for expanded clones, and some rows have none.

NA	TRBV5-1	TRBJ1-3	TRBD1	CASSAQGETSGNTIYF	TGCGCCAGCAGCGCTCAGGGGGAGACCTCTGGAAACACCATATATTTT
NA	TRBV7-6	TRBJ2-2	NA	CASSPGEGEDTGELFF	TGTGCCAGCAGCCCCGGGGAAGGGGAGGACACCGGGGAGCTGTTTTTT
once	TRBV19	TRBJ1-5	NA	CASSIRTVYQPQHF	TGTGCCAGTAGTATCCGGACAGTCTATCAGCCCCAGCATTTT
NA	TRBV15	TRBJ2-7	NA	CATSRGGGQPTYEQYF	TGTGCCACCAGCAGAGGGGGGGGCCAACCTACCTACGAGCAGTACTTC
NA	TRBV4-1	TRBJ2-3	NA	CASSPAETGSTDTQYF	TGCGCCAGCAGTCCAGCTGAAACCGGCAGCACAGATACGCAGTATTTT
NA	TRBV27	TRBJ1-1	TRBD1	CASSLWRRTGQGTEAFF	TGTGCCAGCAGTTTATGGCGCCGGACAGGTCAGGGGACTGAAGCTTTCTTT
NA	TRBV28	TRBJ1-1	TRBD1	CASKFEGRGQLRGNTEAFF	TGTGCCAGCAAGTTTGAGGGGAGGGGGCAACTCAGAGGGAACACTGAAGCTTTCTTT
NA	TRBV14	TRBJ2-3	TRBD2	CASSRRTSGGRGSTDTQYF	TGTGCCAGCAGCCGCCGGACTAGCGGGGGTAGAGGAAGCACAGATACGCAGTATTTT
few	TRBV5-1	TRBJ1-3	NA	CASSFGTVSGNTIYF	TGCGCCAGCAGCTTCGGGACCGTCTCTGGAAACACCATATATTTT
NA	TRBV9	TRBJ1-1	NA	CASRGSGPNTEAFF	TGTGCCAGCAGGGGATCCGGGCCAAACACTGAAGCTTTCTTT
once	TRBV29-1	TRBJ1-1	TRBD1	CSTGTGSTEAFF	TGCAGCACCGGGACAGGGTCTACTGAAGCTTTCTTT
NA	TRBV4-1	TRBJ2-7	TRBD2	CASSQELAGTYEQYF	TGCGCCAGCAGCCAAGAGCTAGCGGGAACCTACGAGCAGTACTTC
NA	TRBV19	TRBJ2-7	NA	CASSTFGGYEQYF	TGTGCCAGTAGTACCTTCGGGGGCTACGAGCAGTACTTC
once	TRBV4-1	TRBJ2-5	TRBD2	CASSQEAGAETQYF	TGCGCCAGCAGCCAAGAGGCGGGAGCGGAGACCCAGTACTTC
NA	TRBV7-9	TRBJ1-2	TRBD1	CASSSLGLLTGGNYGYTF	TGTGCCAGCAGCTCCCTAGGCTTACTCACAGGGGGTAACTATGGCTACACCTTC
NA	TRBV5-1	TRBJ2-5	NA	CASSLVRQETQYF	TGCGCCAGCAGCTTGGTCCGCCAAGAGACCCAGTACTTC
NA	TRBV5-1	TRBJ1-6	NA	CASSLASSSYNSPLHF	TGCGCCAGCAGCTTGGCCAGTAGCTCCTATAATTCACCCCTCCACTTT
once	TRBV27	TRBJ1-1	NA	CASSFGTTTTEAFF	TGTGCCAGCAGTTTCGGCACGACTACAACTGAAGCTTTCTTT
once	TRBV9	TRBJ1-2	NA	CASSVASIGGNGYTF	TGTGCCAGCAGCGTAGCTTCCATAGGGGGGAATGGCTACACCTTC
once	TRBV7-2	TRBJ2-3	TRBD1	CASSSRTGSDTQYF	TGTGCCAGCAGCTCGCGGACAGGTTCAGATACGCAGTATTTT
NA	TRBV6-1	TRBJ1-6	TRBD1	CASSEGTGGNSPLHF	TGTGCCAGCAGTGAAGGGACAGGGGGCAATTCACCCCTCCACTTT
few	TRBV9	TRBJ1-1	NA	CASSLGVRDTEAFF	TGTGCCAGCAGCCTAGGTGTTCGGGACACTGAAGCTTTCTTT
NA	TRBV7-6	TRBJ2-2	NA	CASTLSEGGTGELFF	TGTGCCAGCACCCTATCTGAAGGGGGAACCGGGGAGCTGTTTTTT
NA	TRBV7-6	TRBJ2-7	NA	CASSLTRGGDEQYF	TGTGCCAGCAGCTTAACCAGGGGAGGCGACGAGCAGTACTTC
NA	TRBV7-2	TRBJ2-7	NA	CASSLVSGARLRWSYEQYF	TGTGCCAGCAGCTTAGTATCGGGAGCCCGTCTTCGCTGGTCCTACGAGCAGTACTTC
NA	TRBV7-8	TRBJ2-5	NA	CASSLGAETQYF	TGTGCCAGCAGCTTGGGCGCCGAGACCCAGTACTTC
NA	TRBV19	TRBJ1-1	NA	CASSDGTFNTEAFF	TGTGCCAGTAGTGACGGGACTTTCAACACTGAAGCTTTCTTT
few	TRBV7-9	TRBJ2-2	NA	CASSGAGELFF	TGTGCCAGCAGTGGGGCCGGGGAGCTGTTTTTT
NA	TRBV6-5	TRBJ1-1	NA	CASSYSYVRDTEAFF	TGTGCCAGCAGTTACTCTTACGTACGGGATACTGAAGCTTTCTTT
NA	TRBV5-1	TRBJ2-7	TRBD1	CASSFKQGQPSYEQYF	TGCGCCAGCAGCTTCAAACAGGGGCAACCCTCCTACGAGCAGTACTTC